This T cell receptor (beta chain) originates from a study of chemoradiotherapy in HPV16-positive cancers. Method: immunoSEQ multiplex PCR; TCRdb's copy keeps in-frame clones and lacks some. The table records 9,500 to 15,000 clones, around 87% of them present only once. In germline, CDR1 is MNHNY, CDR2 SVGAGI (reference sequence). Unmatched junction bases numbered 5, after V lost 0 bases and J lost 5 bases. The CDR3 spans 15 residues. This clone was seen a few times. The antigen remains unidentified. Study-level results: Candidate HPV-specific clones and E7-related TCR motifs grew in tumor during treatment. The functional HPV-specific definition rests on just a couple of HPV16-positive patients. Better recurrence-free survival went with HPV-responsive T-cell expansion in HPV16-positive patients.

The receptor was isolated from a human donor with HPV-associated anogenital cancer. Source: blood, taken from a patient who underwent chemoradiotherapy. This rearrangement joins TRBV6-6 to TRBJ1-1; 8 bases line up with TRBD1. This CDR3 is CASSYSGRGQTEAFF. CDR3 sequence (DNA): TGTGCCAGCAGTTACTCCGGCAGGGGGCAAACTGAAGCTTTCTTT.